The clone carrying this T cell receptor (beta chain) has only a few counts. What it recognizes is unknown. TCRdb recomputed calls from the reads with MiXCR, one row per CDR3 protein. The sample has some 120,000 distinct CDR3 sequences, more than 25% seen once; the top ten hold 45% to 65%. Germline CDR1 is MGHRA and CDR2 is YSYEKL. The V segment lost 4 bases and the J segment 2 bases; nucleotides outside the gene matches: 9. The CDR3 has 17 amino acids. This entry belongs to a study of T cell repertoires in cytomegalovirus infection. Study overall: Both recently identified HLA-C-restricted and well-studied HLA-B-restricted CMV epitopes were used in the study. Matching HLA type and CMV infection were both indicated by public TCR beta signatures.

Study-wide findings and caveats: HLA-C-restricted TCR beta clonotypes specific for CMV led the ex vivo response. The cumulative frequency of public TCR beta families distinguished individuals who carried CMV together with the relevant HLA.

The sequencing here drew on CD8+ T cells from cultured PBMCs, taken from culture after CMV antigen stimulation. The TCR sequence derives from a human donor in good health (CMV status not recorded). Some clones in this sample may be carry-over from other donors' samples. The chain joins TRBV4-1 to TRBJ2-3, with TRBD2 matching 10 bases. The CDR3 is CASSLKALAGDTDTQYF. The CDR3 DNA follows: TGCGCCAGCAGCCTAAAGGCCCTAGCGGGGGACACAGATACGCAGTATTTT.